These 18 T cell receptor beta chains share one sample of origin, sequenced in a study of shared clonotypes between healthy human individuals. Here immunoSEQ multiplex PCR was the method, and the copy in TCRdb shows in-frame clones only, minus some. This sample has over 800,000 clones, with about 91% found just once. Naive CD8 populations comprised CD45RO-negative cells positively selected for CCR7, excluding terminally differentiated effector memory CD45RA+ cells. Sequencing input: naive CD8+ T cells sorted from blood. Receptors originate from a man younger than 40 in good health.

V usage is TRBV5-8 and J usage is TRBJ1-5; no definite D call. The CDR3 has 15 amino acids. Deletions cut 1 base from V and 0 bases from J, with 8 bases between. The germline V gene has CDR1 SGHTS and CDR2 YDEGEE. The chain's CDR3 is CASSLTQNSNQPQHF. CDR3 DNA sequence: TGTGCCAGCAGCTTGACGCAGAATAGCAATCAGCCCCAGCATTTT. Full variable domain (missing parts from reference TRBV5-8 and TRBJ1-5): EAGVTQSPTHLIKTRGQQATLRCSPISGHTSVYWYQQALGLGLQFLLWYDEGEERNRGNFPPRFSGRQFPNYSSELNVNALELEDSALYLCASSLTQNSNQPQHFGDGTRLSIL.

This clone was observed once. Other DNA sequences of this sample code for an identical CDR3. The chain employs TRBV10-3 and TRBJ2-7, with a tentative D call TRBD1 (6 bases). Trimming cost V 4 bases and J 1 base, with 8 bases left between them. The CDR3 is made up of 13 amino acids. Germline values: CDR1 ENHRY, CDR2 SYGVKD. CDR3 loop: CAISVDSSYEQYF. The CDR3 nucleotides read TGTGCCATCAGTGTGGACAGTTCCTACGAGCAGTACTTC.

The gene calls are TRBV29-1 and TRBJ2-1; tentatively, D is TRBD2 (6 bases). The CDR3 runs 16 residues. In germline, CDR1 is SQVTM, CDR2 ANQGSEA. Trimming took 4 bases from V and 2 from J, leaving 18 bases between them. Here the CDR3 DNA reads TGCAGCGTTGTCGGATCGTTGGGACTTACCTACAATGAGCAGTTCTTC. It translates to CSVVGSLGLTYNEQFF.

The chain employs TRBV6-1 and TRBJ2-6; unclear D gene. This CDR3 is built from 15 residues. V was clipped by 3 bases and J by 6 bases, with 12 bases between them. From germline, CDR1 is MNHNS and CDR2 SASEGT. CDR3 loop: CASSDWEWTANVLTF. CDR3 sequence (DNA): TGTGCCAGCAGTGATTGGGAATGGACGGCCAACGTCCTGACTTTC.

This rearrangement joins TRBV27 to TRBJ2-2; 9 bases fit TRBD2. In germline, CDR1 is MNHEY, CDR2 SMNVEV (reference sequence). The CDR3 extends over 18 amino acids. The V segment lost 6 bases and the J segment 4 bases; nucleotides outside the gene matches: 15. The CDR3 sequence is CASRYLSTGGRATGELFF. CDR3 nucleotide sequence: TGTGCCAGCAGGTACCTCTCCACTGGCGGGAGGGCCACCGGGGAGCTGTTTTTT.

V gene TRBV7-8 combines with J gene TRBJ2-1; D gene unclear. Trimming left V 5 bases short and J 9 bases short, with 17 bases between. The germline V gene encodes CDR1 SGHVS and CDR2 FQNEAQ. The CDR3 extends over 14 amino acids. The CDR3 region is CASSDTPVGREQFF. The CDR3 nucleotides are TGTGCCAGCAGCGACACCCCAGTAGGCCGTGAGCAGTTCTTC.

This chain links TRBV4-1 with TRBJ2-7; the match to TRBD1 covers 9 bases. V gave up 0 bases and J gave up 6 bases; unmatched junction bases: 9. This CDR3 has 16 amino acids. Germline CDR1 MGHRA, CDR2 YSYEKL. The CDR3 region is CASSQDPQGAPGEQYF. Here the CDR3 DNA reads TGCGCCAGCAGCCAAGATCCACAGGGGGCGCCGGGCGAGCAGTACTTC.

The rearrangement links TRBV5-1 to TRBJ2-7, with D perhaps TRBD1 or TRBD2 (7 bases each). Looked up from germline, CDR1 is SGHRS and CDR2 is YFSETQ. V lost 3 bases to trimming and J lost 3 bases, with 16 bases between them. The CDR3 has 15 amino acids. The CDR3 spells CASSSRGGTYYEQYF. The CDR3 DNA reads as TGCGCCAGCAGCTCCAGGGGGGGGACATACTACGAGCAGTACTTC.

CDR3 sequence: CASSLGPAGAGLGQYF. The CDR3 region has the DNA TGCGCCAGCAGCTTGGGGCCAGCGGGAGCGGGCCTCGGGCAGTACTTC. The rearrangement links TRBV5-1 to TRBJ2-7, with 8 bases fitting TRBD2. CDR1 and CDR2 (germline): SGHRS, YFSETQ. V was clipped by 0 bases and J by 9 bases; unmatched bases: 14. The CDR3 has 16 amino acids.

The chain recombines TRBV28 with TRBJ2-7, with D possibly being TRBD2 (6 bases). The CDR3 extends over 13 amino acids. V lost 7 bases, J lost 9 bases, and 19 bases lay in between. CDR1 is MDHEN, CDR2 SYDVKM, per germline. In DNA form, the CDR3 reads TGTGCCAGCAAAAACGGGGACTTACGAGGGCAGTACTTC. This encodes CASKNGDLRGQYF.

About this clone itself: One end of the junction does not line up with germline, which may come from a read error. The rearrangement uses TRBV29-1 and TRBJ2-1; D uncertain. The CDR3 sequence is 19 residues long. Germline V CDR1 and CDR2: SQVTM, ANQGSEA. CDR3 region: CSVEDLQVQELSSYNEQLF. DNA of the CDR3: TGCAGCGTTGAAGATCTTCAAGTGCAGGAACTTAGCTCCTACAATGAGCAGCTCTTC.

The rearrangement joins TRBV4-1 to TRBJ2-3, with 7 nucleotides matching TRBD1. CDR3 length: 16 residues. V trimming: 2 bases; J trimming: 3 bases; junction bases outside the gene matches: 8. Germline V gives CDR1 MGHRA, CDR2 YSYEKL. CDR3 DNA: TGCGCCAGCAGCCAACCCCGACAGGGTTTAACAGATACGCAGTATTTT. Translating gives CASSQPRQGLTDTQYF.

The chain couples TRBV7-8 to TRBJ1-1; D gene unclear. Germline CDR1 reads SGHVS; CDR2 reads FQNEAQ. The CDR3 is 13 amino acids. Trimming took 5 bases from V and 4 from J, leaving 11 bases between them. The CDR3 region has the DNA TGTGCCAGCAGCAGTCCCTCAGGCACTGAAGCTTTCTTT. Translation: CASSSPSGTEAFF.

The DNA of the CDR3 is TGTGCCACCCATAAAGGGGGATGGAAAAACGAGCAGTACTTC. It translates to CATHKGGWKNEQYF. This rearrangement joins TRBV13 to TRBJ2-7, with a tentative D call TRBD1 (6 bases). Germline assignment: CDR1 PRHDT and CDR2 FYEKMQ (reference sequence). The CDR3 is 14 amino acids. V was clipped by 10 bases and J by 5 bases, with 21 bases between them.

The chain joins TRBV18 to TRBJ1-1; TRBD1 might be the D (5 bases). This CDR3 is built from 15 residues. Between the trimmed V and J ends, which lost 3 bases and 6 bases, there was a span of 17 bases. Germline V CDR1 and CDR2: KGHSH, LQKENI. The CDR3 coding sequence is TGTGCCAGCTCACCCAGTGGCGGTGGGGACGCTGAAGCTTTCTTT. Amino acids: CASSPSGGGDAEAFF.

This sequence joins TRBV7-8 and TRBJ1-5; D might be TRBD1 (6 bases). The length of the CDR3 is 17 residues. V was shortened by 4 bases and J by 2 bases, with 18 bases between the two germline ends. The germline CDR1 and CDR2 sequences are SGHVS and FQNEAQ. CDR3 sequence (DNA): TGTGCCAGCAGCTCACAGGACGGGGGGCAGGGCAATCAGCCCCAGCATTTT. Protein: CASSSQDGGQGNQPQHF. The whole variable domain, filled in from reference TRBV7-8 and TRBJ1-5, reads GAGVSQSPRYKVAKRGQDVALRCDPISGHVSLFWYQQALGQGPEFLTYFQNEAQLDKSGLPSDRFFAERPEGSVSTLKIQRTQQEDSAVYLCASSSQDGGQGNQPQHFGDGTRLSIL.

This rearrangement joins TRBV6-5 to TRBJ1-4; D is uncertain. V was clipped by 2 bases and J by 8 bases, with 9 bases between them. The germline V gene encodes CDR1 MNHEY and CDR2 SVGAGI. This CDR3 is built from 13 residues. The CDR3 sequence is CASSYHREEKLFF. The CDR3, as DNA: TGTGCCAGCAGTTACCACCGGGAAGAAAAACTGTTTTTT.

The chain recombines TRBV14 with TRBJ2-5; the match to TRBD2 covers 7 bases. The CDR3 spans 17 residues. Germline CDR1 SGHDN, CDR2 FVKESK. V shed 4 bases, J shed 0 bases, and the junction held 11 bases outside the gene matches. CDR3 bases: TGTGCCAGCAGCCGACTAATGGGGGAGGGGAACCAAGAGACCCAGTACTTC. This gives the protein CASSRLMGEGNQETQYF.